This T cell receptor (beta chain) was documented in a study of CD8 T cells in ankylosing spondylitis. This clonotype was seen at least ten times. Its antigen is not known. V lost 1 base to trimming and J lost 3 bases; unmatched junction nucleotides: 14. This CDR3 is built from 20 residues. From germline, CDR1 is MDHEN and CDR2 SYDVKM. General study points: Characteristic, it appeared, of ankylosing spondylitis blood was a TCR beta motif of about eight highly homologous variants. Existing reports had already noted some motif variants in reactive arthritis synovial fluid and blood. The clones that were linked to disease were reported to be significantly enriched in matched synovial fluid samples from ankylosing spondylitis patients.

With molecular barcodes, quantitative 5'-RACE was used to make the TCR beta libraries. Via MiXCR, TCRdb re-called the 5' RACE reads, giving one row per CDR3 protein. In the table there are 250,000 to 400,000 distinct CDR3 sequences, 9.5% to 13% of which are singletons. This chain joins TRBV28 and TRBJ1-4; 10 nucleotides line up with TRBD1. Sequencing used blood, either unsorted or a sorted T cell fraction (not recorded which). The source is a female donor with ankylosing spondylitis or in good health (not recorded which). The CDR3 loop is CASSLFPRDRGTGANEKLFF. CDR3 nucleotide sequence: TGTGCCAGCAGTTTATTCCCCCGGGACAGGGGCACTGGGGCTAATGAAAAACTGTTTTTT.